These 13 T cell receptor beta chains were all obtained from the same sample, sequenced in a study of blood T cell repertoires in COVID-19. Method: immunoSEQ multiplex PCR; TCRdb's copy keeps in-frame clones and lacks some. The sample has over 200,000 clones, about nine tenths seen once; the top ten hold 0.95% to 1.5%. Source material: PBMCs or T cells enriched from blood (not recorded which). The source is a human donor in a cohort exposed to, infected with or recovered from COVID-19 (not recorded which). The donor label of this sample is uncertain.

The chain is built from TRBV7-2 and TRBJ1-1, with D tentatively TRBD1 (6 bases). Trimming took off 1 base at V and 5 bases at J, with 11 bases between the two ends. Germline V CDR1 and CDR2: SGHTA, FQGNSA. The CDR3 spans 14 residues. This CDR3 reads CASSLVTGNTEAFF. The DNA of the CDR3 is TGTGCCAGCAGCTTAGTTACAGGGAATACTGAAGCTTTCTTT.

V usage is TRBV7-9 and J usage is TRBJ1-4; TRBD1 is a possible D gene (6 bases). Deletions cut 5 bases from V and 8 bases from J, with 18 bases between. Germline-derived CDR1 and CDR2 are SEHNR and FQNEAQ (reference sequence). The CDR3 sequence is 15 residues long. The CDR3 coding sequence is TGTGCCAGCAGCCCCGATACAGGGATCGAGGAAAAACTGTTTTTT. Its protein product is CASSPDTGIEEKLFF.

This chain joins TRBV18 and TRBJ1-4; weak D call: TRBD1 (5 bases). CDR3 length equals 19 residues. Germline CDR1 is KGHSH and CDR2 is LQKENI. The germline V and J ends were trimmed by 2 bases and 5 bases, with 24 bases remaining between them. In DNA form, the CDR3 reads TGTGCCAGCTCACCAACCCCAGGGTGGTCGGCTAGACTCAATGAAAAACTGTTTTTT. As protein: CASSPTPGWSARLNEKLFF. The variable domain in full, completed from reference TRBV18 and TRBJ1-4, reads NAGVMQNPRHLVRRRGQEARLRCSPMKGHSHVYWYRQLPEEGLKFMVYLQKENIIDESGMPKERFSAEFPKEGPSILRIQQVVRGDSAAYFCASSPTPGWSARLNEKLFFGSGTQLSVL.

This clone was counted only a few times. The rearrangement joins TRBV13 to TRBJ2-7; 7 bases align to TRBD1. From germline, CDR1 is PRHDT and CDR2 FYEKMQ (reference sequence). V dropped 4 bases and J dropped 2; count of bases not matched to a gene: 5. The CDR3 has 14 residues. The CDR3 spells CASSSWTGAYEQYF. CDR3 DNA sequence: TGTGCCAGCAGCTCCTGGACAGGAGCCTACGAGCAGTACTTC.

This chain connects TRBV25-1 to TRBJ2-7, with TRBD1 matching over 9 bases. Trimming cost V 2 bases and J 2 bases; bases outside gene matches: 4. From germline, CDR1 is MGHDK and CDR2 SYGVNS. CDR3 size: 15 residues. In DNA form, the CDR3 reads TGTGCCAGCAGTGAAGGACAGGGGAGCCCCTACGAGCAGTACTTC. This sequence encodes CASSEGQGSPYEQYF.

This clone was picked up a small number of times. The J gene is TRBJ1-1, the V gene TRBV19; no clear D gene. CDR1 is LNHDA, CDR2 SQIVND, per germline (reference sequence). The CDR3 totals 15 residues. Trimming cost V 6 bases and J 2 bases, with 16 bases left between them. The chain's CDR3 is CASSSPEGGNTEAFF. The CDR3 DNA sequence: TGTGCCAGTAGCTCGCCAGAGGGCGGAAACACTGAAGCTTTCTTT.

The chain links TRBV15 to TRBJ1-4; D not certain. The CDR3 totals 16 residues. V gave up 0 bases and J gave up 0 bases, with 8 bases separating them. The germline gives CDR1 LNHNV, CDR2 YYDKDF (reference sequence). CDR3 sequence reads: CATSRDTGATNEKLFF. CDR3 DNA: TGTGCCACCAGCAGAGATACGGGAGCAACTAATGAAAAACTGTTTTTT.

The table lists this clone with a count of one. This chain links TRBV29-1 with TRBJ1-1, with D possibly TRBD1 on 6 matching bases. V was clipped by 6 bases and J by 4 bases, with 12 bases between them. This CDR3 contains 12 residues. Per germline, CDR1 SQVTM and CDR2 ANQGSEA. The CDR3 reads CSVTQGATEAFF. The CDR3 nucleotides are TGCAGCGTCACACAGGGAGCCACTGAAGCTTTCTTT. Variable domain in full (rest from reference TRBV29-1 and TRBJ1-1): SAVISQKPSRDICQRGTSLTIQCQVDSQVTMMFWYRQQPGQSLTLIATANQGSEATYESGFVIDKFPISRPNLTFSTLTVSNMSPEDSSIYLCSVTQGATEAFFGQGTRLTVV.

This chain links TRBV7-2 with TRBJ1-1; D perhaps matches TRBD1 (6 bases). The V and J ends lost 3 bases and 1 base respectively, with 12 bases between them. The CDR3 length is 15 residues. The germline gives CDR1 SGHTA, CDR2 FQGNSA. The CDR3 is CASSLKAGANTEAFF. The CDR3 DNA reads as TGTGCCAGCAGCTTGAAGGCAGGGGCGAACACTGAAGCTTTCTTT.

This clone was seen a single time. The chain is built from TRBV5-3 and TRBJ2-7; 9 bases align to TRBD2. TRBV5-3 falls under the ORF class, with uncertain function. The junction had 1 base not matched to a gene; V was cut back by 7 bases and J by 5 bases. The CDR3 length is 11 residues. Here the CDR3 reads CARLAGNEQYF. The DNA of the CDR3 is TGTGCCAGACTAGCGGGGAACGAGCAGTACTTC.

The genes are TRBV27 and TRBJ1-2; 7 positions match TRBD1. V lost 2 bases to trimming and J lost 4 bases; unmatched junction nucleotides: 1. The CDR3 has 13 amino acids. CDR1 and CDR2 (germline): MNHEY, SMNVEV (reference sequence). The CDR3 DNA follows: TGTGCCAGCAGTTTAGGGGACAGCTATGGCTACACCTTC. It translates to CASSLGDSYGYTF.

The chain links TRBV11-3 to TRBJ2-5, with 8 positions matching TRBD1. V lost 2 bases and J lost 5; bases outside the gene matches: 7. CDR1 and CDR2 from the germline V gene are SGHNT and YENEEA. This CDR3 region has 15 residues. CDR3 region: CASSLFGTGRETQYF. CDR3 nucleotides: TGTGCCAGCAGCTTATTTGGGACAGGCCGGGAGACCCAGTACTTC. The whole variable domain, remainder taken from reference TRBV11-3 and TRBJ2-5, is EAGVVQSPRYKIIEKKQPVAFWCNPISGHNTLYWYLQNLGQGPELLIRYENEEAVDDSQLPKDRFSAERLKGVDSTLKIQPAELGDSAVYLCASSLFGTGRETQYFGPGTRLLVL.

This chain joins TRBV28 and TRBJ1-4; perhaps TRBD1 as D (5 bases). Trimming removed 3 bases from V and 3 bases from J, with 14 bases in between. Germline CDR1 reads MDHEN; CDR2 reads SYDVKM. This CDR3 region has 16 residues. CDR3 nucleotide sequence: TGTGCCAGCAGTTTTCTGGGGGGTCGGTCTAATGAAAAACTGTTTTTT. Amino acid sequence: CASSFLGGRSNEKLFF.